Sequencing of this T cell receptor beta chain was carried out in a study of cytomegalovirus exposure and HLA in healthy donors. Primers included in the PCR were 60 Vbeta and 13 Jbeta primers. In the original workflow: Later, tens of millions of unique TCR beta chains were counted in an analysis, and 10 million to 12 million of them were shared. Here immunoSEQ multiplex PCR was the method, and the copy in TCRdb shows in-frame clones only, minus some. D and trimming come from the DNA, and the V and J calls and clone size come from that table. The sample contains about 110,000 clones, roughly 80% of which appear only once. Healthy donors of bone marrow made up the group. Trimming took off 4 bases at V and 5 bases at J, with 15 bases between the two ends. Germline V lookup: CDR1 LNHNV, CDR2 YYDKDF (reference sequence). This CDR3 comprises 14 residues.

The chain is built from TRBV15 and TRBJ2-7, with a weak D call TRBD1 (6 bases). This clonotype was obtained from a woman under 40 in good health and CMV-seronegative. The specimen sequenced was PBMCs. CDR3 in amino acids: CATSNRDTGHEQYF. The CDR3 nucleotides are TGTGCCACCAGCAACCGGGACACAGGCCACGAGCAGTACTTC.